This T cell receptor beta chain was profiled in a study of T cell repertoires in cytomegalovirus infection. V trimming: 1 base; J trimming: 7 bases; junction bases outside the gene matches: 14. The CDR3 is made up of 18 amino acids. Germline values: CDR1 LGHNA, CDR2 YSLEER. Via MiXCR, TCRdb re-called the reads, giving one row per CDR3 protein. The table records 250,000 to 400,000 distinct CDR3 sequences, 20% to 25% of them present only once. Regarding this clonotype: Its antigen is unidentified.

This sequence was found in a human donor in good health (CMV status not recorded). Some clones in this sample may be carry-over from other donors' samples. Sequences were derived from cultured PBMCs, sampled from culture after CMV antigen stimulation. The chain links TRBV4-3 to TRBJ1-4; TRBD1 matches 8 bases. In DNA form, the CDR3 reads TGCGCCAGCAGCCAAGCAGACAGGGGTGGCTTTTACGCTGAAAAACTGTTTTTT. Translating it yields CASSQADRGGFYAEKLFF.